The present T cell receptor (beta chain) was sequenced within a study of beta chain features in type 1 diabetes. The V gene lost 3 bases and the J gene lost 3 bases, with 14 bases spanning the gap. Germline values: CDR1 KGHSH, CDR2 LQKENI. This CDR3 is 15 amino acids long. Study conclusions and caveats: Sampled from patients, naive, central memory and Treg TCRB repertoires appeared more similar than those sampled from healthy donors. Shortening that was moderate but significant affected the TCRB CDR3s of Type 1 diabetes patients in all four CD4+ subsets.

CD4+ naive, central memory, regulatory and stem cell-like memory cells were sorted via CD45RO/CCR7/CD25/CD127/CD95/CD27. Every bit of the isolated RNA underwent reverse transcription, so sequencing read expressed TCRB transcripts. Some clones are missing from TCRdb's copy, which holds only in-frame ones; the method was immunoSEQ multiplex PCR. The repertoire holds 150,000 to 180,000 clones, about 9.3% seen once, with approximately 0.46% in the top ten. Details on this clone: Antigen: not known.

Material for sequencing was central memory CD4+ T cells from blood. The rearrangement uses TRBV18 and TRBJ2-5; D perhaps matches TRBD1 (5 bases). The TCR originated in a man aged 30 to 45 with type 1 diabetes. This CDR3 is CASSPSLVGEETQYF. The CDR3, as DNA: TGTGCCAGCTCACCGAGTCTAGTAGGGGAAGAGACCCAGTACTTC.